This TCR beta chain was recovered during a study of blood T cells in healthy people across ages. Points from the study as a whole: Any conclusive comparison of naive versus antigen-experienced cells was prevented by using unsorted PBMCs. Strongly correlated with naive T cell percentage was TCR beta diversity. More naive CD4+ cells and higher diversity were found in long-lived than in aged donors.

Germline-derived CDR1 and CDR2 are SGHTA and FQGNSA. Trimming stripped 7 bases from V and 1 base from J, with 10 bases between. The CDR3 contains 13 residues. This clonotype was seen a few times. Its antigen is undetermined. The sample, roughly 9.1 milliliters of peripheral blood, was drawn from each donor. Combining a sample-barcoded 5' primer with a J-beta primer mix, a second PCR ran for roughly 7 to 11 cycles. TCRdb redid the calling of the 5' RACE reads with MiXCR, one entry per CDR3 protein. The repertoire holds around 600,000 distinct CDR3 sequences, with roughly 48% as singletons. This chain links TRBV7-2 with TRBJ2-5, with D unclear. The sequenced sample was blood. The TCR comes from a man at least 80 years old in good health. The CDR3 loop reads CASTKTRQETQYF. The CDR3 DNA is TGTGCCAGCACCAAGACTCGCCAAGAGACCCAGTACTTC. The full variable domain, rest sourced from reference TRBV7-2 and TRBJ2-5, is GAGVSQSPSNKVTEKGKDVELRCDPISGHTALYWYRQSLGQGLEFLIYFQGNSAPDKSGLPSDRFSAERTGGSVSTLTIQRTQQEDSAVYLCASTKTRQETQYFGPGTRLLVL.